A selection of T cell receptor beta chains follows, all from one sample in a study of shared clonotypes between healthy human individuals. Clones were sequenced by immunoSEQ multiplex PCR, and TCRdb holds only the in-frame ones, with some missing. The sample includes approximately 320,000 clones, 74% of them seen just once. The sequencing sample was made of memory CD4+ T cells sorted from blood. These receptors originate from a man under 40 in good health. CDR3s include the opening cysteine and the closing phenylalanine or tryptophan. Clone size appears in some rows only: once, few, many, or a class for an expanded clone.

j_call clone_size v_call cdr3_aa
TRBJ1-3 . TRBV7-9 CASSLARSWGNTIYF
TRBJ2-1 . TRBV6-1 CASSELGGAYLGQFF
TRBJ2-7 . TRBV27 CASSLGRQGVDEQYF
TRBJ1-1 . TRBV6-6 CASSYHGRGRTEAFF
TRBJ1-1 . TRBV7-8 CASSLAFPNTEAFF
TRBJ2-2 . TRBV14 CASSRRQGLTGELFF
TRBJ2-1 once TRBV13 CASSFPGSSNEQFF
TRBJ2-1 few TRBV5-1 CASSLAGKLDEQFF
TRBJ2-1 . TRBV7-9 CASSPKFGGYEQFF
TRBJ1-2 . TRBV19 CASSPLLGRIANYGYTF
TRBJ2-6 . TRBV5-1 CASGAGNSGANVLTF
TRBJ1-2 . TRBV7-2 CASSLGGTGAWKGYTF
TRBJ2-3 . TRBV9 CASSVGSSSTDTQYF
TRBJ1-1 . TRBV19 CASSKGRMIGPEAFF
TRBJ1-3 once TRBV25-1 CASSDPRGSRNTIYF
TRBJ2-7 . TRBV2 CASREGSLSSYEQYF
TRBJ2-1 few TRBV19 CASSVTSRVHNEQFF
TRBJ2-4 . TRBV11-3 CASSLGREEPKNIQYF
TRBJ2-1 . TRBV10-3 CAISGTSGTDNEQFF
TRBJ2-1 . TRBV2 CASSAWGDNEQFF
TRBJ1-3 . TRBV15 CATSTSDTSSGNTIYF
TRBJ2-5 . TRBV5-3 CARSPGLAGGRQETQYF
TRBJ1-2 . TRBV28 CASSLRGRDYGYTF
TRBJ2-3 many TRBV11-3 CASSLDTDTQYF
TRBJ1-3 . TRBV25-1 CASSRQGPGGNTIYF
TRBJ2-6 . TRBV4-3 CASSQDFSSGANVLTF
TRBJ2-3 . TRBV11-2 CASSLGARSGTDTQYF
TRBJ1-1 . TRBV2 CASSGTQGSEAFF
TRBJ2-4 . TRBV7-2 CASSLWGRGDIQYF
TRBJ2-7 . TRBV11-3 CASSLGQSSYEQYF
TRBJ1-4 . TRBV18 CASSPDSRANEKLFF
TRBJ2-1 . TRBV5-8 CASSLDWGRRGNEQFF
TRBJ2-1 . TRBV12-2 CASRKNRKSSYNEQFF
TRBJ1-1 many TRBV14 CASTQRPGVTEAFF
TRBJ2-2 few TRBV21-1 CASSKLGGSYTGELFF
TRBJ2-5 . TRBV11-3 CASSPRGGISETQYF
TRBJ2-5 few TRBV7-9 CASSTMTGAAGTQYF
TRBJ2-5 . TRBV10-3 CAISESGEAEETQYF
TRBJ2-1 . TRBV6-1 CASTRSGPYNEQFF
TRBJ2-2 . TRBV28 CASSLGSGELFF
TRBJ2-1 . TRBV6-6 CASTHSSGSSYNEQFF
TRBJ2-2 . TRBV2 CASSRTMTGAGELFF
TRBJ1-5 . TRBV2 CASQSARGNQPQHF
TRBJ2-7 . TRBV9 CASSLEAGAAYEQYF
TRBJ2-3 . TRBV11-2 CASSLDFGRTDTQYF
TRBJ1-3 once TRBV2 CASSDWVRNTIYF
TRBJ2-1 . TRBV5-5 CASSAVGISNEQFF
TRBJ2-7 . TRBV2 CASTLGGDHYEQYF
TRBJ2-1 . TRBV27 CASSLTGLAGDLRQFF
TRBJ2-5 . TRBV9 CASSVGPGTSGSLSETQYF
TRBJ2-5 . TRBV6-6 CASSYGLGETQYF
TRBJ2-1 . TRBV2 CASSAGPYNEQFF